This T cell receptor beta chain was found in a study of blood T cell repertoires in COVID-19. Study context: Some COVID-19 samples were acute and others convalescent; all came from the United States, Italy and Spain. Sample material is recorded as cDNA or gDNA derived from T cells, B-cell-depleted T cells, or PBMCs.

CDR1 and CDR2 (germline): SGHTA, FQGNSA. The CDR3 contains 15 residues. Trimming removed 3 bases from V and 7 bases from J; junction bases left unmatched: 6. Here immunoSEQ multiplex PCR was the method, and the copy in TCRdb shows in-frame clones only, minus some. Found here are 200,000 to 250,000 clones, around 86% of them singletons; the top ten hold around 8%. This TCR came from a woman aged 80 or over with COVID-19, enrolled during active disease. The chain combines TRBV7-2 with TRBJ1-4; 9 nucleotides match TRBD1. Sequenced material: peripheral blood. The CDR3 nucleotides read TGTGCCAGCAGCTTTTCCGGGACAGGGTTTGAAAAACTGTTTTTT. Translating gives CASSFSGTGFEKLFF.